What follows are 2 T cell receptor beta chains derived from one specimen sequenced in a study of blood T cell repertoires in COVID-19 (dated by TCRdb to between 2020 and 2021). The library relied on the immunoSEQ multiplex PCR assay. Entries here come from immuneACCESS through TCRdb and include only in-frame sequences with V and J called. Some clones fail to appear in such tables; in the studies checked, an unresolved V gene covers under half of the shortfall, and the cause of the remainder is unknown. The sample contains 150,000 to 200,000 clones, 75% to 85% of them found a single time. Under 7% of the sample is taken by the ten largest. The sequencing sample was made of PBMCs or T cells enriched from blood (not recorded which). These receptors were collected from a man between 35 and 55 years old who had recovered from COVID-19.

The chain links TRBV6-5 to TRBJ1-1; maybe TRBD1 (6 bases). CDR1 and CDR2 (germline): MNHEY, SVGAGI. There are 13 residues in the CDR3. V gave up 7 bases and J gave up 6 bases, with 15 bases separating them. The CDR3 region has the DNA TGTGCCAGCACCTCGTTCGGGGGGCCTGAAGCTTTCTTT. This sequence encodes CASTSFGGPEAFF.

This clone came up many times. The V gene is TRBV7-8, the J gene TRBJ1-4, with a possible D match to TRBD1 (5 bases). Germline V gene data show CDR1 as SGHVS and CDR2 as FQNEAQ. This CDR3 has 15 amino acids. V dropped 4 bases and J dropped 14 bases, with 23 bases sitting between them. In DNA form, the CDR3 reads TGTGCCAGCAGCTCCCGGGCGGGGCGACCACGGAACCTGTTTTTT. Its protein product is CASSSRAGRPRNLFF.